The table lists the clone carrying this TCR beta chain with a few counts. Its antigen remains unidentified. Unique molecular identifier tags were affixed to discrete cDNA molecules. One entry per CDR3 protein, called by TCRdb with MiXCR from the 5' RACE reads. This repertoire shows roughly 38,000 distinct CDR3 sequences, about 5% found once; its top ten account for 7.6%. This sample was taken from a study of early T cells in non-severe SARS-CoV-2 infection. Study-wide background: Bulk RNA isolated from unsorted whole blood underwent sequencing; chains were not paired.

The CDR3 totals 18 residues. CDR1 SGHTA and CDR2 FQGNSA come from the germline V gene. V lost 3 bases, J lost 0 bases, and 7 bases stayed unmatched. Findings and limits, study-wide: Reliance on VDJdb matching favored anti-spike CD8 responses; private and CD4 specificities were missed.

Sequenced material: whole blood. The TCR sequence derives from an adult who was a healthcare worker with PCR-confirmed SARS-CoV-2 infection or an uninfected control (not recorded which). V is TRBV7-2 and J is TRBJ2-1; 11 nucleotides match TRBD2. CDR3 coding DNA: TGTGCCAGCAGCTTTAGCGGGAGGGGCCCCTTCTCCTACAATGAGCAGTTCTTC. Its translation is CASSFSGRGPFSYNEQFF.